A selection of T cell receptor beta chains follows, all from one sample in a study of radiotherapy plus CTLA-4 blockade in lung cancer. Sequenced by immunoSEQ multiplex PCR; TCRdb stores in-frame clones only, minus some. The table lists fewer than 45,000 clones, roughly 85% of them singletons, with 5.8% in the top ten. The material sequenced was peripheral blood, taken from a patient treated with radiotherapy plus ipilimumab. The receptors here all came from a human donor with non-small cell lung cancer who had stable disease on radiotherapy plus ipilimumab. The CDR3 runs from the conserved cysteine through the conserved F or W. A D gene is named only where the DNA matches it firmly. Clone size, where shown, is once, few, many, or a class for clones that have expanded.

size: .; D: .; V: TRBV2; J: TRBJ2-7; DNA: TGTGCCAGCACCCTCTCGACTAGTTCCGGCGAGCAGTACTTC; CDR3: CASTLSTSSGEQYF
size: .; D: TRBD2; V: TRBV29-1; J: TRBJ2-3; DNA: TGCAGCGCGGGAGGGGTCCGCACAGATACGCAGTATTTT; CDR3: CSAGGVRTDTQYF
size: .; D: .; V: TRBV7-8; J: TRBJ2-5; DNA: TGTGCCAGCAGAGTTACAGGGCAAGAGACCCAGTACTTC; CDR3: CASRVTGQETQYF
size: .; D: TRBD1; V: TRBV6-5; J: TRBJ1-1; DNA: TGTGCCAGCAGTTCCGGGACAGTACACACTGAAGCTTTCTTT; CDR3: CASSSGTVHTEAFF
size: .; D: TRBD2; V: TRBV5-4; J: TRBJ2-1; DNA: TGTGCCAGCAGCTTGGGTCTAGCGGAGGCGTACAATGAGCAGTTCTTC; CDR3: CASSLGLAEAYNEQFF
size: .; D: TRBD1; V: TRBV7-2; J: TRBJ1-1; DNA: TGTGCCAGCAGCCTAGGACAGGGACACACTGAAGCTTTCTTT; CDR3: CASSLGQGHTEAFF
size: .; D: .; V: TRBV25-1; J: TRBJ2-7; DNA: TGTGCCAGCAGTGAATTGGAGGAGTCCTACGAGCAGTACTTC; CDR3: CASSELEESYEQYF
size: .; D: .; V: TRBV7-2; J: TRBJ2-3; DNA: TGTGCCAGCAGCTTAGAATCGCGGGTGGGGTTGGATACGCAGTATTTT; CDR3: CASSLESRVGLDTQYF
size: once; D: TRBD1; V: TRBV28; J: TRBJ1-4; DNA: TGTGCCAGCAGACCTCCAGGGACAGGGGTGCATGCAACTAATGAAAAACTGTTTTTT; CDR3: CASRPPGTGVHATNEKLFF
size: .; D: .; V: TRBV27; J: TRBJ1-1; DNA: TGTGCCAGCCAGTCGTTATTGAACACTGAAGCTTTCTTT; CDR3: CASQSLLNTEAFF
size: .; D: TRBD1; V: TRBV7-3; J: TRBJ2-5; DNA: TGTGCCAGCAGCCGGGACAGACAAGAGACCCAGTACTTC; CDR3: CASSRDRQETQYF
size: .; D: TRBD1; V: TRBV6-5; J: TRBJ1-5; DNA: TGTGCCAGCAGACAGGGGGAAGATCAGCCCCAGCATTTT; CDR3: CASRQGEDQPQHF
size: .; D: .; V: TRBV10-1; J: TRBJ1-2; DNA: TGCGCCAGCAGTGGGGGGGACGGGGGTGGATATGGCTACACCTTC; CDR3: CASSGGDGGGYGYTF
size: .; D: .; V: TRBV7-9; J: TRBJ1-4; DNA: TGTGCCAGCAGCTTAGTGGGGCTAGACGAAAAACTGTTTTTT; CDR3: CASSLVGLDEKLFF
size: .; D: .; V: TRBV30; J: TRBJ2-2; DNA: TGTGCCTGGAGTGTATCTCTCGGGGAGCTGTTTTTT; CDR3: CAWSVSLGELFF
size: .; D: .; V: TRBV27; J: TRBJ2-1; DNA: TGTGCCAGCAGTGTGATCGGGAATGAGCAGTTCTTC; CDR3: CASSVIGNEQFF
size: once; D: .; V: TRBV28; J: TRBJ2-1; DNA: TGTGCCAGCAGTTCCGGACAAATCAATGAGCAGTTCTTC; CDR3: CASSSGQINEQFF
size: few; D: .; V: TRBV20-1; J: TRBJ1-1; DNA: TGCAGTGCTAGGGCCTACACTGAAGCTTTCTTT; CDR3: CSARAYTEAFF
size: .; D: TRBD2; V: TRBV27; J: TRBJ2-7; DNA: TGTGCCAGCAGCTCTAGCGGACCCTACGAGCAGTACTTC; CDR3: CASSSSGPYEQYF
size: .; D: .; V: TRBV28; J: TRBJ2-1; DNA: TGTGCCAGCAGCCCAGCGGATTACAATGAGCAGTTCTTC; CDR3: CASSPADYNEQFF
size: .; D: TRBD1; V: TRBV27; J: TRBJ1-2; DNA: TGTGCCAGCAGTTTAACCTGGGACAGGGGCGGCTACACCTTC; CDR3: CASSLTWDRGGYTF
size: .; D: .; V: TRBV10-2; J: TRBJ2-2; DNA: TGCGCCAGCAGTGTGCCCAGTTCTGGGGAGCTGTTTTTT; CDR3: CASSVPSSGELFF
size: .; D: .; V: TRBV19; J: TRBJ1-5; DNA: TGTGCCAGTGGGGGGAATAGCAATCAGCCCCAGCATTTT; CDR3: CASGGNSNQPQHF
size: .; D: .; V: TRBV7-8; J: TRBJ2-1; DNA: TGTGCCAGCAGCTTGCAGATTAACTACAATGAGCAGTTCTTC; CDR3: CASSLQINYNEQFF
size: few; D: TRBD1; V: TRBV10-3; J: TRBJ2-7; DNA: TGTGCCATCAGGGGAACAGGGGGCGCGGTCTACGAGCAGTACTTC; CDR3: CAIRGTGGAVYEQYF
size: .; D: TRBD2; V: TRBV6-6; J: TRBJ2-3; DNA: TGTGCCAGCAGAACGGGACTAGCGGGGTACACAGATACGCAGTATTTT; CDR3: CASRTGLAGYTDTQYF
size: once; D: .; V: TRBV7-9; J: TRBJ1-1; DNA: TGTGCCAGCAGCTTAGCCGCGGACAATGAAGCTTTCTTT; CDR3: CASSLAADNEAFF
size: .; D: .; V: TRBV28; J: TRBJ2-3; DNA: TGTGCCAGCAGACTTAGGGGGTCTAGCACAGATACGCAGTATTTT; CDR3: CASRLRGSSTDTQYF
size: .; D: TRBD2; V: TRBV7-2; J: TRBJ2-7; DNA: TGTGCCAGCAGCGTACTAGCGGGAGTGTGGGAGCAGTACTTC; CDR3: CASSVLAGVWEQYF
size: .; D: .; V: TRBV28; J: TRBJ1-2; DNA: TGTGCCAGCATAACACAGGGATGGGATGGCTACACCTTC; CDR3: CASITQGWDGYTF
size: .; D: .; V: TRBV27; J: TRBJ2-7; DNA: TGTGCCAGCAGTAAAGGAGGGGACAGAGCGAGGGAGCAGTACTTC; CDR3: CASSKGGDRAREQYF
size: once; D: TRBD2; V: TRBV4-1; J: TRBJ2-3; DNA: TGCGCCAGCAGCCCCCGACTAGCGGGACGGGCAGATACGCAGTATTTT; CDR3: CASSPRLAGRADTQYF